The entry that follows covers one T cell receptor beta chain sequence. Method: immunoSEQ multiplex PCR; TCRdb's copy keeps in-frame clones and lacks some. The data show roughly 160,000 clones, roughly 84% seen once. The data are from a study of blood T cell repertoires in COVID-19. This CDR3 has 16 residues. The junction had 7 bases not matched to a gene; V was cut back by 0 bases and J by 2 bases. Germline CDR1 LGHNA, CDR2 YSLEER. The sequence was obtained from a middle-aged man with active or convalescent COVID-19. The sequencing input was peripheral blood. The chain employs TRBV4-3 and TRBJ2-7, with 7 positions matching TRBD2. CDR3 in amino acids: CASSQDRAGPTYEQYF. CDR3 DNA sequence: TGCGCCAGCAGCCAAGATCGAGCGGGGCCCACCTACGAGCAGTACTTC.